This record covers a single T cell receptor (beta chain). What it binds is unknown. The sample belongs to a study of chemoradiotherapy in HPV16-positive cancers. The wider study: Candidate HPV-specific T-cell clones and common TCR motifs came from functional assays in a couple of HPV16-positive patients. Whole-study findings and limits: Candidate HPV-specific clones and E7-related TCR motifs grew in tumor during treatment.

The CDR3 is 19 residues long. Germline V gene lookup returns CDR1 SGHRS and CDR2 YFSETQ. Assay: immunoSEQ multiplex PCR; the TCRdb copy retains only in-frame clones and omits some. The sample carries some 8,900 clones, 85% to 90% recorded once. The chain has TRBV5-1 and TRBJ2-5; 12 bases align to TRBD2. The DNA end is a closer match to TRBJ2-7, so the J assignment may be wrong. The sequence derives from a human donor with HPV-associated anogenital cancer. Sequencing was performed on blood, taken from a patient who underwent chemoradiotherapy. CDR3 sequence reads: CASSLGGLAGPRGSYEQYF. The CDR3 nucleotides read TGCGCCAGCAGCTTGGGCGGACTAGCGGGGCCAAGAGGGTCCTACGAGCAGTACTTC.